The rows below give T cell receptor beta chains drawn from one sample of a study of T cell repertoires in cytomegalovirus infection. TCRdb passed the reads through MiXCR, listing each CDR3 protein once. Among fewer than 1,000,000 distinct CDR3 sequences listed, more than 25% were seen once. Their antigens remain unidentified. The source was cultured CD8+ T cells from PBMCs, collected from culture after CMV antigen stimulation. The source of these receptors is a human donor in good health (CMV status not recorded). Some clones in this sample may be carry-over from other donors' samples. Both conserved end residues are part of each CDR3. The D gene is left open where the match is weak. A row's size may be missing; if present it is once, few, many or a size class.

d_call	v_call	clone_size	j_call	cdr3_nt	cdr3_aa
.	TRBV7-8	few	TRBJ2-2	TGTGCCAGCAGCTCGCCTAACGCGAACACCGGGGAGCTGTTTTTT	CASSSPNANTGELFF
TRBD1	TRBV6-5	.	TRBJ1-5	TGTGCCAGCAGCACCGGGACAGCTAGCAATCAGCCCCAGCATTTT	CASSTGTASNQPQHF
.	TRBV12-3/TRBV12-4	.	TRBJ2-7	TGTGCCAGCAGTCCCCAGGGGGGAAGCTCCTACGAGCAGTACTTC	CASSPQGGSSYEQYF
TRBD1	TRBV2	.	TRBJ2-2	TGTGCCAGCAGGGGAGAGACAGGGGCCACCGGGGAGCTGTTTTTT	CASRGETGATGELFF
TRBD1	TRBV7-8	many	TRBJ1-5	TGTGCCAGCAGCCCAGGACAGGAGTATCAGCCCCAGCATTTT	CASSPGQEYQPQHF
TRBD2	TRBV27	.	TRBJ2-1	TGTGCCAGCAGCCACCAGCGGGGAGGGTACAATGAGCAGTTCTTC	CASSHQRGGYNEQFF
.	TRBV11-2	.	TRBJ2-1	TGTGCCAGCACCCTTGGTTGGGGAGACTCCTACAATGAGCAGTTCTTC	CASTLGWGDSYNEQFF
.	TRBV6-5	.	TRBJ2-5	TGTGCCAGCGGGGAGAGCGGCCAAGAGACCCAGTACTTC	CASGESGQETQYF
.	TRBV15	.	TRBJ2-5	TGTGCCACCAGCAGAGCCCTCGACTTATCCCAAGAGACCCAGTACTTC	CATSRALDLSQETQYF
TRBD2	TRBV6-2/TRBV6-3	.	TRBJ2-1	TGTGCCAGCTCTACTAGCGGGGGGATGAATGAGCAGTTCTTC	CASSTSGGMNEQFF
TRBD1	TRBV7-9	few	TRBJ2-7	TGTGCCAGCAGTTTCCGGACAGGGGACCACGAGCAGTACTTC	CASSFRTGDHEQYF
TRBD1	TRBV6-6	.	TRBJ1-2	TGTGCCACCGACAGGGAGGACTATGGCTACACCTTC	CATDREDYGYTF
.	TRBV27	.	TRBJ1-1	TGTGCCAGCAGTTTAAGACAGGACAGAGAAGCTTTCTTT	CASSLRQDREAFF
TRBD1	TRBV28	few	TRBJ1-5	TGTGCCAGCAGTCCCCCACAGGGGGCCCAGCCCCAGCATTTT	CASSPPQGAQPQHF
.	TRBV6-6	few	TRBJ2-1	TGTGCCAGCAGCTTAACCGCGAGGCTCTACAATGAGCAGTTCTTC	CASSLTARLYNEQFF
.	TRBV7-9	many	TRBJ2-2	TGTGCCAGCAGCTTCCTAGAGAGGCCCGGGGAGCTGTTTTTT	CASSFLERPGELFF
TRBD1	TRBV7-9	.	TRBJ1-1	TGTGCCACCCCCCGAAGGCCAGGGGGCACTGAAGCTTTCTTT	CATPRRPGGTEAFF
TRBD2	TRBV27	few	TRBJ2-4	TGTGCCAGCAGTTTGCTTCCGAGCGGGGGGGCCAAAAACATTCAGTACTTC	CASSLLPSGGAKNIQYF
TRBD2	TRBV24-1	.	TRBJ2-1	TGTGCCACCAGCGCCTCAAGCGGGGCCTACAATGAGCAGTTCTTC	CATSASSGAYNEQFF
TRBD1	TRBV20-1	few	TRBJ1-5	TGCAGTGCTAGACACAGGGGCCCCTATCAGCCCCAGCATTTT	CSARHRGPYQPQHF
.	TRBV28	few	TRBJ2-3	TGTGCCAGCAGTTTACGGCAGGTTGGAGATACGCAGTATTTT	CASSLRQVGDTQYF
TRBD1	TRBV20-1	.	TRBJ2-7	TGCAGTGCTAGAGATAGGACAGGCCCAAGCTACGAGCAGTACTTC	CSARDRTGPSYEQYF